One sample yielded the 7 T cell receptor beta chains listed below, sequenced in a study of T-cell memory formation after mild COVID-19. Via MiXCR, TCRdb re-called the 5' RACE reads, giving one row per CDR3 protein. The sample contains around 250,000 distinct CDR3 sequences, about 17% of which appear only once. Sequenced sample: PBMCs or a T cell subset sorted from them (not recorded which). All receptors derive from a man aged 18 to 30 who had mild COVID-19 (a few samples of this study predate the infection). Cell type and time point are not known.

This clonotype came up a few times. The chain is built from TRBV7-8 and TRBJ2-1; D may match TRBD1 or TRBD2 (5 bases each). CDR1 is SGHVS and CDR2 is FQNEAQ in the germline V gene. V shed 5 bases and J shed 6 bases, with 14 bases lying between them. This CDR3 comprises 14 residues. CDR3 region: CASSLRGESNEQFF. The CDR3, as DNA: TGTGCCAGCAGCCTCCGAGGGGAGAGCAATGAGCAGTTCTTC.

The chain employs TRBV12-3 or TRBV12-4 and TRBJ1-5; tentative D call: TRBD1 (5 bases). V lost 3 bases and J 2 bases, leaving 11 bases between the germline ends. The CDR3 runs 15 residues. CDR3 protein: CASSFGGAGNQPQHF. The CDR3 DNA sequence: TGTGCCAGCAGTTTTGGAGGGGCTGGCAATCAGCCCCAGCATTTT.

This rearrangement joins TRBV20-1 to TRBJ2-5; 9 positions match TRBD2. V lost 6 bases to trimming and J lost 3 bases; unmatched junction nucleotides: 14. Germline V gene lookup returns CDR1 DFQATT and CDR2 SNEGSKA (reference sequence). The CDR3 runs 16 residues. The CDR3 DNA reads TGCAGTGCAAACGCTCTAAGGACTAGCGCCAAAGAGACCCAGTACTTC. Its translation: CSANALRTSAKETQYF.

V is TRBV12-3 or TRBV12-4 and J is TRBJ2-1; 9 bases are shared with TRBD1. This CDR3 spans 16 amino acids. V dropped 1 base and J dropped 7; count of bases not matched to a gene: 8. The CDR3, as DNA: TGTGCCAGCAGTTTAGAGACAGGGGGTCCAGAGAATGAGCAGTTCTTC. As protein: CASSLETGGPENEQFF.

The rearrangement uses TRBV15 and TRBJ2-5, with unresolved D. The CDR3 is made up of 13 amino acids. With 0 bases removed from V and 5 bases from J, the gap between germline ends came to 7 bases. Looked up from germline, CDR1 is LNHNV and CDR2 is YYDKDF (reference sequence). This chain's CDR3 is CATSRDSWETQYF. For the CDR3, the DNA is TGTGCCACCAGCAGAGATTCTTGGGAGACCCAGTACTTC. The entire variable domain, with the rest obtained from reference TRBV15 and TRBJ2-5, is as follows: DAMVIQNPRYQVTQFGKPVTLSCSQTLNHNVMYWYQQKSSQAPKLLFHYYDKDFNNEADTPDNFQSRRPNTSFCFLDIRSPGLGDTAMYLCATSRDSWETQYFGPGTRLLVL.

Ten or more counts support this clonotype. The chain links TRBV12-3 or TRBV12-4 to TRBJ2-2; D is uncertain. This CDR3 is 15 amino acids long. Trimming pared 7 bases from V and 1 base from J, leaving 13 bases between. This CDR3 is CASTSRALNTGELFF. CDR3 nucleotides: TGTGCCAGCACCTCCCGGGCCCTGAACACCGGGGAGCTGTTTTTT.

V usage is TRBV19 and J usage is TRBJ1-2; D call uncertain. From germline, CDR1 is LNHDA and CDR2 SQIVND (reference sequence). Trimming removed 7 bases from V and 2 bases from J, with 2 bases in between. CDR3 length equals 10 residues. Here the CDR3 DNA reads TGTGCCAGTAAGAACTATGGCTACACCTTC. Residues: CASKNYGYTF.